This record concerns one T cell receptor beta chain sequence. Its antigen is not identified. Profiling relied on immunoSEQ multiplex PCR, and the TCRdb table lists in-frame clones only, not all of them. The sample lists 16,000 or so clones; 83% were seen once. Time point meaning: cycle 4 day 1 (C4D1), after more than 5 weeks of nivolumab. No patient escaped relapse after autologous stem cell transplantation, and brentuximab vedotin exposure varied. When best responses were assessed, they were complete response, partial response or progressive disease. CDR1 is SGHRS and CDR2 is YFSETQ in the germline V gene. Deletions cut 7 bases from V and 2 bases from J, with 10 bases between. The CDR3 length is 13 residues. The data belong to a study of PD-1 blockade in classical Hodgkin lymphoma. Study observations and caveats: Complete responders' diversity at baseline resembled that of newly diagnosed patients. Reported findings placed baseline TCR diversity lower in newly diagnosed patients (compared with healthy donors).

The sequencing here drew on peripheral blood mononuclear cells (PBMCs), taken before the fourth cycle of nivolumab. The receptor comes from a human donor with classical Hodgkin lymphoma. The V gene is TRBV5-1, the J gene TRBJ1-3; D gene uncertain. CDR3 amino acids: CASGEGAGNTIYF. The CDR3 bases are TGCGCCAGCGGTGAGGGAGCTGGAAACACCATATATTTT.